Listed here are 16 T cell receptor beta chains from one sample, sequenced in a study of CD8 T cells in Susac syndrome. cDNA came from approximately 0.5 to 1 ug RNA primed by random hexamers. Using its own MiXCR run on the immunoSEQ multiplex PCR reads, TCRdb lists one record per CDR3 protein. The sample has 120,000 or so distinct CDR3 sequences; around 94% are singletons. The sample was CD8+ T cells from PBMCs. The receptors derive from a human donor with Susac syndrome.

The chain carries TRBV9 and TRBJ2-3, with D perhaps matching TRBD1 (6 bases). Germline values: CDR1 SGDLS, CDR2 YYNGEE. Trimming removed 3 bases at V and 3 bases at J, with 8 bases between. This CDR3 spans 13 amino acids. CDR3: CASSATGTDTQYF. CDR3 in DNA: TGTGCCAGCAGCGCCACAGGGACAGATACGCAGTATTTT.

The chain uses TRBV7-9 and TRBJ2-1; possibly TRBD1 or TRBD2 for D (5 bases each). Trimming removed 4 bases at V and 5 bases at J, with 21 bases between. The CDR3 consists of 17 residues. CDR1 and CDR2 (germline): SEHNR, FQNEAQ (reference sequence). The CDR3 nucleotides read TGTGCCAGCAGCTCCCCACCACCCGGGACCCAAGACAATGAGCAGTTCTTC. Protein sequence: CASSSPPPGTQDNEQFF. Combining the CDR3 with reference TRBV7-9 and TRBJ2-1 gives the whole variable domain DTGVSQNPRHKITKRGQNVTFRCDPISEHNRLYWYRQTLGQGPEFLTYFQNEAQLEKSRLLSDRFSAERPKGSFSTLEIQRTEQGDSAMYLCASSSPPPGTQDNEQFFGPGTRLTVL.

The gene calls are TRBV7-9 and TRBJ2-7; possibly TRBD1 or TRBD2 for D (5 bases each). CDR3 length equals 12 residues. Germline CDR1 is SEHNR and CDR2 is FQNEAQ (reference sequence). V dropped 5 bases and J dropped 6 bases, with 11 bases sitting between them. CDR3 region: CASSRSGSEQYF. DNA for the CDR3: TGTGCCAGCAGCCGATCAGGGAGCGAGCAGTACTTC.

This chain joins TRBV24-1 and TRBJ2-5, with D unresolved. Trimming removed 4 bases from V and 7 bases from J, with 6 bases in between. Germline V gene sequence: CDR1 KGHDR, CDR2 SFDVKD. This CDR3 has 11 residues. In DNA, the CDR3 is TGTGCCACCAGTGAACATGGGACCCAGTACTTC. This translates into CATSEHGTQYF.

The rearrangement joins TRBV10-3 to TRBJ2-7, with D possibly being TRBD1 (6 bases). CDR1 and CDR2 (germline): ENHRY, SYGVKD. This CDR3 spans 15 amino acids. Trimming removed 2 bases at V and 2 bases at J, with 13 bases between. The CDR3 loop is CAISEEDSPAYEQYF. In nucleotides, the CDR3 is TGTGCCATCAGTGAGGAGGACAGCCCGGCCTACGAGCAGTACTTC.

This chain links TRBV3-1 with TRBJ2-1, with 12 positions matching TRBD2. The J segment lost 5 bases and the V segment lost 2 bases, leaving 4 bases of the junction unmatched. CDR3 length: 16 residues. CDR1 and CDR2 from the germline V gene are LGHDT and YNNKEL (reference sequence). As DNA, the CDR3 is TGTGCCAGCAGCCAAACGACTAGCGGGGGAAACAATGAGCAGTTCTTC. Protein: CASSQTTSGGNNEQFF.

The rearrangement joins TRBV3-1 to TRBJ2-5; D gene unclear. Germline values: CDR1 LGHDT, CDR2 YNNKEL (reference sequence). V was shortened by 0 bases and J by 2 bases, with 10 bases between the two germline ends. The CDR3 is 15 residues long. The CDR3 sequence: CASSQDSSQQETQYF. CDR3 bases: TGTGCCAGCAGCCAAGATTCGTCTCAGCAAGAGACCCAGTACTTC.

The chain links TRBV3-1 to TRBJ1-2; TRBD1 matches at 8 bases. This CDR3 is 16 amino acids long. V shed 5 bases and J 2 bases; nucleotides not matched to a gene: 10. Germline V gene sequence: CDR1 LGHDT, CDR2 YNNKEL (reference sequence). CDR3 coding DNA: TGTGCCAGCAGCGACGACCGGGACAGGCTGAACTATGGCTACACCTTC. Translation gives CASSDDRDRLNYGYTF. Looking up the rest from reference TRBV3-1 and TRBJ1-2 gives the full variable domain: DTAVSQTPKYLVTQMGNDKSIKCEQNLGHDTMYWYKQDSKKFLKIMFSYNNKELIINETVPNRFSPKSPDKAHLNLHINSLELGDSAVYFCASSDDRDRLNYGYTFGSGTRLTVV.

This clonotype was picked up a small number of times. The genes are TRBV6-6 and TRBJ1-1, with D uncertain. The CDR3 runs to 15 residues. Germline CDR1 MNHNY, CDR2 SVGAGI (reference sequence). Trimming cost V 0 bases and J 3 bases, with 11 bases left between them. The CDR3 DNA is TGTGCCAGCAGTTACTCGAAGACCTATGACACTGAAGCTTTCTTT. It translates to CASSYSKTYDTEAFF.

The CDR3 bases are TGTGCCACCGGGACAGGGGAGGCTGGGGCCAACGTCCTGACTTTC. Amino acid sequence: CATGTGEAGANVLTF. The chain has TRBV6-2 or TRBV6-3 and TRBJ2-6, with TRBD1 matching over 10 bases. Germline CDR1 MNHEY, CDR2 SVGEGT. The CDR3 extends over 15 amino acids. V gave up 10 bases and J gave up 2 bases; unmatched junction bases: 5.

The rearrangement links TRBV29-1 to TRBJ2-5, with D possibly being TRBD2 (5 bases). The CDR3 extends over 11 amino acids. The V end lost 0 bases, the J end lost 7 bases, and 6 bases lay between the germline ends. Germline-derived CDR1 and CDR2 are SQVTM and ANQGSEA. The CDR3 coding sequence is TGCAGCGTTGAAGAGGGGAGGACCCAGTACTTC. As protein: CSVEEGRTQYF. The variable domain in full, with the rest retrieved from reference TRBV29-1 and TRBJ2-5, is SAVISQKPSRDICQRGTSLTIQCQVDSQVTMMFWYRQQPGQSLTLIATANQGSEATYESGFVIDKFPISRPNLTFSTLTVSNMSPEDSSIYLCSVEEGRTQYFGPGTRLLVL.

V and J are TRBV7-8 and TRBJ2-1, with D possibly matching TRBD2 (6 bases). The length of the CDR3 is 16 residues. Per the germline V gene, CDR1 is SGHVS and CDR2 is FQNEAQ. Trimming shortened V by 1 base and J by 5 bases, and 15 bases separated the two germline ends. CDR3 bases: TGTGCCAGCAGCTTAGTATTGGCGGGGTTAGACAATGAGCAGTTCTTC. Its protein is CASSLVLAGLDNEQFF.

In this sample, this clonotype turned up once. The rearrangement uses TRBV12-3 or TRBV12-4 and TRBJ2-3; 12 nucleotides line up with TRBD1. The CDR3 has 15 residues. V was clipped by 5 bases and J by 4 bases; unmatched bases: 4. CDR3 in DNA: TGTGCCAGCAGTCCGGGGACAGGGGGCCCAGATACGCAGTATTTT. It specifies CASSPGTGGPDTQYF.

The V and J genes are TRBV20-1 and TRBJ2-7; D is unresolved. V dropped 1 base and J dropped 4 bases, with 14 bases sitting between them. The germline V gene has CDR1 DFQATT and CDR2 SNEGSKA (reference sequence). The CDR3 length is 14 residues. CDR3 in DNA: TGCAGTGCTAGAGTCCAGAGATCAGCTTACGAGCAGTACTTC. As protein: CSARVQRSAYEQYF.

This chain links TRBV20-1 with TRBJ2-5, with D possibly TRBD2 on 6 matching bases. The V end was cut by 6 bases, the J end by 3 bases, with 23 bases between. This CDR3 spans 16 amino acids. Germline V gives CDR1 DFQATT, CDR2 SNEGSKA (reference sequence). The CDR3 sequence: CSADRELPGLEETQYF. CDR3 sequence (DNA): TGCAGTGCGGACCGGGAGCTCCCCGGGCTAGAAGAGACCCAGTACTTC.

CDR3 residues: CATAGDSNQPQHF. For the CDR3, the DNA is TGTGCCACCGCCGGGGATAGCAATCAGCCCCAGCATTTT. J is TRBJ1-5 and V is TRBV6-5; D gene unclear. The germline CDR1 and CDR2 sequences are MNHEY and SVGAGI. V lost 10 bases and J 0 bases, leaving 10 bases between the germline ends. This CDR3 contains 13 residues.